The subject of this entry is one T cell receptor (beta chain). CDR3 length: 17 amino acids. These data come from a study of control samples from healthy donors and cancer patients. This table comes from immunoSEQ multiplex PCR, and its TCRdb copy is limited to in-frame clones, with some not included. The sample lists some 89,000 clones; more than 75% were seen once. The sequenced material came from blood. This rearrangement joins TRBV12-2 to TRBJ1-4; TRBD1 is the table's D call, not checked against the DNA. TRBV12-2 corresponds to a pseudogene. This sequence was found in a man aged 25-40 years in good health. CDR3 amino acids: CASRFFRTGRENEKLFF. DNA of the CDR3: TGTGCAAGTCGCTTTTTTAGGACAGGACGGGAAAATGAAAAACTGTTTTTT.